This TCR beta chain was obtained from a study of blood T cell repertoires in COVID-19. On the study more broadly: Both acute and convalescent COVID-19 samples were obtained from the United States, Italy and Spain. T cells, B-cell-depleted T cells, or PBMCs supplied cDNA or gDNA.

As handled by the study authors: The authors estimated nucleated cell counts from reference gene primer amplification. Produced via immunoSEQ multiplex PCR; TCRdb's table is partial and in-frame only. The V and J calls and clone size were taken over from that table, and D and trimming were inferred from the DNA. In the table there are roughly 220,000 clones, roughly 84% of which are singletons. Germline V gene sequence: CDR1 SQVTM, CDR2 ANQGSEA. V dropped 8 bases and J dropped 1 base, with 12 bases sitting between them. The CDR3 runs 13 residues. This clone appeared a single time. The sample was peripheral blood. This clonotype was sampled from a man younger than 40 with active or convalescent COVID-19. This chain joins TRBV29-1 and TRBJ1-3; no reliable D call. The CDR3 DNA sequence: TGCAGCATCCTTGGCCTTTCTGGAAACACCATATATTTT. Translation gives CSILGLSGNTIYF.